Only a few counts were recorded for the clone carrying this TCR beta chain. In the authors' workflow: Reference gene primer amplification in the assay estimated nucleated cell counts. Profiled with immunoSEQ multiplex PCR; TCRdb holds only in-frame clones, not every one. V, J and clone size derive from that table, while D and trimming were established from the DNA sequence. The repertoire holds around 130,000 clones, with 80% as singletons. The source of the sample is a study of blood T cell repertoires in COVID-19. Turning to the study itself: Sites in the United States, Italy and Spain provided acute and convalescent COVID-19 samples. PBMCs, B-cell-depleted T cells, or T cells provided the cDNA or gDNA that made up the material.

Deletions cut 1 base from V and 2 bases from J, with 15 bases between. The length of the CDR3 is 16 residues. Germline V gene lookup returns CDR1 SGHTA and CDR2 FQGNSA. The J gene is TRBJ2-7, the V gene TRBV7-2, with no clear D. The sequence derives from a man in his 60s with active or convalescent COVID-19. Input material: peripheral blood. The CDR3 sequence: CASSLESQRLPYEQYF. DNA for the CDR3: TGTGCCAGCAGCTTAGAGTCCCAGCGCCTACCCTACGAGCAGTACTTC.